These 29 T cell receptor beta chains were sequenced from one sample in a study of cytomegalovirus exposure and HLA in healthy donors. 13 Jbeta primers and 60 Vbeta primers were used for the PCR. TCRdb's copy holds only in-frame clones and misses some; the assay was immunoSEQ multiplex PCR. The sample lists about 150,000 clones, roughly 77% occurring once. The specimen sequenced was PBMCs. The receptors here all came from a man in his thirties or forties in good health and CMV-seropositive.

V and J are TRBV2 and TRBJ2-5; TRBD2 matches at 8 bases. Germline V lookup: CDR1 SNHLY, CDR2 FYNNEI. This CDR3 is built from 13 residues. V was pared by 7 bases and J by 5 bases, with 6 bases of the junction left unmatched. The CDR3 DNA reads TGTGCCAGCAAACGGGAGGGCCGGGAGACCCAGTACTTC. It encodes CASKREGRETQYF.

The rearrangement uses TRBV30 and TRBJ1-1; no firm D call. Germline CDR1 reads GTSNPN; CDR2 reads SVGIG (reference sequence). The V end was cut by 1 base, the J end by 3 bases, with 6 bases between. This CDR3 is 12 amino acids long. Here the CDR3 DNA reads TGTGCCTGGAGTGATTATTACACTGAAGCTTTCTTT. It encodes CAWSDYYTEAFF.

V usage is TRBV18 and J usage is TRBJ1-2, with 11 bases identical to TRBD1. The germline gives CDR1 KGHSH, CDR2 LQKENI. The CDR3 runs to 12 residues. Losses at the gene ends were 3 bases for V and 10 bases for J; bases not matched to a gene: 1. CDR3 DNA: TGTGCCAGCTCACCGGGACAGGGGGTCTACACCTTC. It yields the protein CASSPGQGVYTF.

The V call is TRBV5-8, the J call TRBJ2-1; TRBD2 aligns across 13 bases. With V trimmed by 4 bases and J by 4 bases, 2 bases remained unmatched. Germline V gene lookup returns CDR1 SGHTS and CDR2 YDEGEE. CDR3 length: 15 amino acids. CDR3 DNA sequence: TGTGCCAGCAGCGCGACTAGCGGGGGGTACAATGAGCAGTTCTTC. Translated, it gives CASSATSGGYNEQFF.

V and J are TRBV6-1 and TRBJ2-7; the D is unclear. V was cut by 6 bases and J by 0 bases, with 12 bases left in between. The CDR3 totals 14 residues. The germline V gene encodes CDR1 MNHNS and CDR2 SASEGT. In DNA, the CDR3 is TGTGCCAGCAGGCCCGATCTGAGCTCCTACGAGCAGTACTTC. Amino acid sequence: CASRPDLSSYEQYF.

This chain links TRBV11-3 with TRBJ2-7; 7 bases agree with TRBD2. This CDR3 has 15 amino acids. The junction had 9 bases not matched to a gene; V was cut back by 4 bases and J by 3 bases. In germline, CDR1 is SGHNT, CDR2 YENEEA. For the CDR3, the DNA is TGTGCCAGCAGCTCACGTGGGGGGGGTGGCTACGAGCAGTACTTC. Its translation is CASSSRGGGGYEQYF.

The chain links TRBV9 to TRBJ2-7, with TRBD2 matching 9 bases. In germline, CDR1 is SGDLS, CDR2 YYNGEE. Trimming at V came to 2 bases and at J to 1 base, leaving 7 bases not matched to a gene. CDR3 length equals 16 residues. The CDR3 DNA reads as TGTGCCAGCAGCGTCGGGGCGGGAGGGAGGTCCTACGAGCAGTACTTC. Translating gives CASSVGAGGRSYEQYF.

V usage is TRBV25-1 and J usage is TRBJ1-5; possible D gene TRBD1, 5 bases. This CDR3 spans 13 amino acids. CDR1 is MGHDK and CDR2 is SYGVNS in the germline V gene. V was shortened by 3 bases and J by 6 bases, with 9 bases between the two germline ends. CDR3 sequence reads: CASSDQGFQPQHF. In DNA form, the CDR3 reads TGTGCCAGCAGTGACCAGGGCTTTCAGCCCCAGCATTTT.

This rearrangement joins TRBV4-1 to TRBJ1-6; D gene uncertain. Per the germline V gene, CDR1 is MGHRA and CDR2 is YSYEKL. The CDR3 runs to 15 residues. V was clipped by 7 bases and J by 0 bases, with 10 bases between them. CDR3 amino acids: CASTPGSSYNSPLHF. DNA for the CDR3: TGCGCCAGCACCCCGGGGAGCTCCTATAATTCACCCCTCCACTTT.

The rearrangement links TRBV15 to TRBJ1-2; 8 bases map to TRBD1. This CDR3 has 15 residues. Germline CDR1 is LNHNV and CDR2 is YYDKDF (reference sequence). After removal of 4 bases from V and 1 base from J, the junction contained 5 bases not matched to a gene. The CDR3 sequence: CATSNQGAVNYGYTF. In nucleotides, the CDR3 is TGTGCCACCAGCAATCAGGGGGCAGTTAACTATGGCTACACCTTC.

The rearrangement links TRBV27 to TRBJ2-7; 9 nucleotides match TRBD1. Germline-derived CDR1 and CDR2 are MNHEY and SMNVEV (reference sequence). The CDR3 consists of 17 residues. The J segment lost 5 bases and the V segment lost 6 bases, leaving 17 bases of the junction unmatched. The CDR3 is CASRVLRTGTGYDEQYF. For the CDR3, the DNA is TGTGCCAGCAGAGTCCTACGAACTGGGACAGGGTACGACGAGCAGTACTTC.

V usage is TRBV29-1 and J usage is TRBJ1-1; the D gene is possibly TRBD1 (5 bases). Trimming removed 4 bases at V and 0 bases at J, with 9 bases between. The germline V gene has CDR1 SQVTM and CDR2 ANQGSEA. This CDR3 has 13 amino acids. The CDR3 spells CSVGRGLNTEAFF. CDR3 DNA: TGCAGCGTTGGGCGGGGGTTGAACACTGAAGCTTTCTTT.

This chain joins TRBV6-9 and TRBJ1-6; TRBD1 agrees at 9 bases. The CDR3 contains 14 residues. V lost 5 bases, J lost 10 bases, and 6 bases stayed unmatched. Looked up from germline, CDR1 is MNHGY and CDR2 is SVAAGI. CDR3 in DNA: TGTGCCAGCAGTCAACAGGGGGCTGAGTCACCCCTCCACTTT. Protein product: CASSQQGAESPLHF.

Comment on this clone: In the same sample, other DNA sequences code for this CDR3. The chain couples TRBV7-3 to TRBJ2-1; D unclear. CDR3 size: 15 residues. Germline CDR1 reads SGHTA; CDR2 reads FQGTGA. The V and J ends lost 2 bases and 0 bases respectively, with 8 bases between them. CDR3 coding DNA: TGTGCCAGCAGCTTAGCCCTGAGCTCCTACAATGAGCAGTTCTTC. Residues: CASSLALSSYNEQFF.

The chain carries TRBV14 and TRBJ1-6, with 8 bases that match TRBD1. The V gene's germline CDR1 is SGHDN and CDR2 FVKESK. J gave up 7 bases and V 4 bases, and 3 bases lay outside the gene matches. CDR3 size: 14 residues. The DNA for the CDR3 is TGTGCCAGCAGCCCCAGGGGGCGAAATTCACCCCTCCACTTT. This gives the protein CASSPRGRNSPLHF.

The chain recombines TRBV10-3 with TRBJ2-1; a possible D gene is TRBD2 (6 bases). Germline V gene data show CDR1 as ENHRY and CDR2 as SYGVKD. V was pared by 2 bases and J by 6 bases, with 14 bases between. The CDR3 covers 15 residues. Written as DNA, the CDR3 is TGTGCCATCAGTGAGGGGACTCACCTTCTCAATGAGCAGTTCTTC. Translation: CAISEGTHLLNEQFF.

This chain connects TRBV19 to TRBJ1-3; 9 bases map to TRBD1. Germline V gene lookup returns CDR1 LNHDA and CDR2 SQIVND (reference sequence). V lost 9 bases, J lost 4 bases, and 7 bases stayed unmatched. This CDR3 has 14 residues. CDR3 protein: CASTGQGPGNTIYF. Written as DNA, the CDR3 is TGTGCCAGCACGGGACAGGGACCCGGAAACACCATATATTTT.

The chain links TRBV5-1 to TRBJ2-7; weak D call: TRBD1 (5 bases). CDR3 length: 14 residues. Trimming left V 4 bases short and J 3 bases short, with 14 bases between. Germline lookup yields CDR1 SGHRS and CDR2 YFSETQ. CDR3 sequence (DNA): TGCGCCAGCAGCACTGGGGCCCAGGGCTACGAGCAGTACTTC. This encodes CASSTGAQGYEQYF.

In DNA, the CDR3 is TGTGCCAGCAGCGCCAGCGGAAGTACAGATACGCAGTATTTT. Its translation is CASSASGSTDTQYF. This chain uses TRBV7-3 with TRBJ2-3; perhaps TRBD2 as D (5 bases). Germline assignment: CDR1 SGHTA and CDR2 FQGTGA. CDR3 length: 14 amino acids. Trimming shortened V by 5 bases and J by 3 bases, and 12 bases separated the two germline ends.

The chain is built from TRBV6-1 and TRBJ2-5; TRBD1 matches at 7 bases. V was pared by 1 base and J by 5 bases, with 10 bases of the junction left unmatched. CDR1 and CDR2 from the germline V gene are MNHNS and SASEGT. This CDR3 spans 16 amino acids. The CDR3 region has the DNA TGTGCCAGCAGTGAAGTCCCGGGACAGCATGCGGAGACCCAGTACTTC. Its protein is CASSEVPGQHAETQYF.

The chain carries TRBV2 and TRBJ1-2; D possibly corresponds to TRBD1 (6 bases). This CDR3 spans 12 amino acids. CDR1 and CDR2 (germline): SNHLY, FYNNEI. The V end was cut by 2 bases, the J end by 7 bases, with 8 bases between. This CDR3 is CASSELGAGYTF. CDR3 in DNA: TGTGCCAGCAGTGAATTGGGGGCTGGCTACACCTTC. Looking up the rest from reference TRBV2 and TRBJ1-2 gives the full variable domain: EPEVTQTPSHQVTQMGQEVILRCVPISNHLYFYWYRQILGQKVEFLVSFYNNEISEKSEIFDDQFSVERPDGSNFTLKIRSTKLEDSAMYFCASSELGAGYTFGSGTRLTVV.

This chain uses TRBV15 with TRBJ1-1; weak D call: TRBD1 (6 bases). This CDR3 spans 13 amino acids. V lost 4 bases and J 7 bases, leaving 13 bases between the germline ends. Per the germline V gene, CDR1 is LNHNV and CDR2 is YYDKDF (reference sequence). CDR3: CATSTGQNFEAFF. CDR3 coding DNA: TGTGCCACCAGCACTGGACAGAACTTTGAAGCTTTCTTT.

This chain links TRBV5-1 with TRBJ2-3; 11 bases are shared with TRBD2. The CDR3 extends over 15 amino acids. CDR1 SGHRS and CDR2 YFSETQ come from the germline V gene. J gave up 4 bases and V 4 bases, and 5 bases lay outside the gene matches. CDR3 region: CASSRWTSGSDTQYF. In nucleotides, the CDR3 is TGCGCCAGCAGCCGCTGGACTAGCGGGTCAGATACGCAGTATTTT.

This chain joins TRBV29-1 and TRBJ1-1; D is uncertain. Trimming removed 4 bases at V and 6 bases at J, with 12 bases between. Germline V lookup: CDR1 SQVTM, CDR2 ANQGSEA. The CDR3 loop spans 12 amino acids. The CDR3 sequence: CSVGSAGAEAFF. The CDR3 bases are TGCAGCGTTGGGTCAGCCGGAGCTGAAGCTTTCTTT. Looking up the rest from reference TRBV29-1 and TRBJ1-1 gives the full variable domain: SAVISQKPSRDICQRGTSLTIQCQVDSQVTMMFWYRQQPGQSLTLIATANQGSEATYESGFVIDKFPISRPNLTFSTLTVSNMSPEDSSIYLCSVGSAGAEAFFGQGTRLTVV.

V usage is TRBV6-1 and J usage is TRBJ2-3, with 8 bases fitting TRBD1. J gave up 2 bases and V 5 bases, and 3 bases lay outside the gene matches. The CDR3 contains 14 residues. CDR1 MNHNS and CDR2 SASEGT come from the germline V gene. The CDR3 DNA is TGTGCCAGCAGTCCGGGACAGGCCACAGATACGCAGTATTTT. This sequence encodes CASSPGQATDTQYF.

This chain uses TRBV28 with TRBJ2-1, with 7 bases matching TRBD1. V lost 4 bases to trimming and J lost 7 bases; unmatched junction nucleotides: 7. The CDR3 covers 14 residues. Germline CDR1 is MDHEN and CDR2 is SYDVKM. In DNA form, the CDR3 reads TGTGCCAGCAGTTCAGGGGGTAGTGCGAATGAGCAGTTCTTC. Translation: CASSSGGSANEQFF.

The chain recombines TRBV27 with TRBJ2-7; tentative D call: TRBD2 (6 bases). Germline-derived CDR1 and CDR2 are MNHEY and SMNVEV (reference sequence). The CDR3 is 12 amino acids. Trimming took 6 bases from V and 2 from J, leaving 8 bases between them. The CDR3 sequence: CASRGGTYEQYF. The DNA for the CDR3 is TGTGCCAGCAGGGGGGGAACCTACGAGCAGTACTTC.

This chain connects TRBV5-6 to TRBJ1-1; a weak D match, TRBD1 (5 bases). The V and J ends lost 6 bases and 1 base respectively, with 16 bases between them. This CDR3 comprises 15 residues. Germline V gene lookup returns CDR1 SGHDT and CDR2 YYEEEE. CDR3 coding DNA: TGTGCCAGCACCTCTGCCCGGCAGGGGAACACTGAAGCTTTCTTT. Protein sequence: CASTSARQGNTEAFF.

The table lists this clone with a few counts. The genes are TRBV6-1 and TRBJ2-2; tentatively, D is TRBD1 (6 bases). The CDR3 consists of 16 residues. Germline V gene sequence: CDR1 MNHNS, CDR2 SASEGT. The ends were cut back, 3 bases at V and 0 bases at J, with 11 bases in the middle. DNA of the CDR3: TGTGCCAGCAGTGAGCAGGGGTTCGCGAACACCGGGGAGCTGTTTTTT. Translated, it gives CASSEQGFANTGELFF.